This TCR beta chain was identified in a study of blood T cell repertoires in COVID-19. About the study: The United States, Italy and Spain provided the acute and convalescent COVID-19 samples. In each case, the material was cDNA or gDNA derived from T cells, B-cell-depleted T cells, or PBMCs.

Generated by immunoSEQ multiplex PCR, the TCRdb table keeps only in-frame clones and is missing some. Of roughly 97,000 clones in the sample, roughly 79% were seen once. The germline V gene has CDR1 SGHNT and CDR2 YYREEE (reference sequence). V shed 9 bases and J shed 5 bases, with 23 bases lying between them. This CDR3 comprises 15 residues. The receptor comes from a man aged 65-85 years with acute or convalescent COVID-19. The J gene is TRBJ2-5, the V gene TRBV5-4; tentative D call: TRBD1 (8 bases). Sequencing was performed on peripheral blood. The chain's CDR3 is CATGEGTGGRETQYF. CDR3 in DNA: TGTGCCACCGGGGAGGGGACAGGCGGAAGGGAGACCCAGTACTTC.